Presented here are 14 T cell receptor beta chains from one specimen sequenced in a study of neurological immune-mediated disorders. TCRdb reprocessed the 5' RACE reads via MiXCR and lists one record per CDR3 protein. The sample comprises about 55,000 distinct CDR3 sequences, 3.6% of which are singletons, and 1.6% rests with the top ten. The sample was PBMCs. Receptors originate from a young man with multiple sclerosis.

This clonotype occurred many times. The rearrangement uses TRBV20-1 and TRBJ1-1, with a tentative D call TRBD1 (6 bases). This CDR3 comprises 12 residues. With 6 bases removed from V and 10 bases from J, the gap between germline ends came to 18 bases. Germline assignment: CDR1 DFQATT and CDR2 SNEGSKA (reference sequence). The CDR3 reads CSASPPTGPAFF. In nucleotides, the CDR3 is TGCAGTGCCAGTCCCCCGACAGGCCCAGCTTTCTTT.

In this sample, this clonotype turned up many times. The chain carries TRBV28 and TRBJ1-5; no firm D call. The length of the CDR3 is 12 residues. In germline, CDR1 is MDHEN, CDR2 SYDVKM. Trimming shortened V by 8 bases and J by 1 base, and 6 bases separated the two germline ends. The CDR3 bases are TGTGCCAGCGGGGTGAGCAATCAGCCCCAGCATTTT. It yields the protein CASGVSNQPQHF.

This clonotype appeared many times. V and J are TRBV7-9 and TRBJ1-2; the D gene is possibly TRBD1 (5 bases). V was clipped by 3 bases and J by 8 bases, with 13 bases between them. CDR1 SEHNR and CDR2 FQNEAQ come from the germline V gene (reference sequence). The CDR3 covers 13 residues. CDR3 sequence reads: CASSFSGQKGYTF. In nucleotides, the CDR3 is TGTGCCAGCAGCTTTTCGGGGCAGAAGGGCTACACCTTC.

This clonotype was seen repeatedly, ten times or more. V usage is TRBV4-1 and J usage is TRBJ1-1, with D uncertain. From germline, CDR1 is MGHRA and CDR2 YSYEKL. The CDR3 totals 14 residues. V shed 0 bases and J shed 4 bases, with 9 bases lying between them. CDR3 loop: CASSQEPVGTEAFF. Written as DNA, the CDR3 is TGCGCCAGCAGCCAAGAGCCGGTGGGCACTGAAGCTTTCTTT.

In this sample, this clonotype turned up many times. CDR3 sequence (DNA): TGCGCCAGCAGCCCCCGAGGGGGCGCCTACGAGCAGTACTTC. Its protein is CASSPRGGAYEQYF. This chain joins TRBV5-1 and TRBJ2-7; 7 bases match TRBD1. The V gene end was trimmed by 4 bases and the J gene end by 2 bases; junction bases not matched to a gene: 6. CDR1 and CDR2 from the germline V gene are SGHRS and YFSETQ. The CDR3 is made up of 14 amino acids.

This clonotype has ten or more counts. The chain recombines TRBV7-9 with TRBJ1-1; TRBD1 is a possible D gene (6 bases). V gave up 3 bases and J gave up 8 bases, with 19 bases separating them. The CDR3 length is 15 residues. CDR1 and CDR2 from the germline V gene are SEHNR and FQNEAQ (reference sequence). CDR3 residues: CASSLPGGATREAFF. CDR3 nucleotides: TGTGCCAGCAGCTTGCCCGGGGGGGCAACGCGCGAAGCTTTCTTT.

Many counts were recorded for this clonotype. V gene TRBV14 combines with J gene TRBJ2-5; TRBD1 or TRBD2 may be the D gene (5 bases each). The CDR3 is 16 amino acids. Germline loops: CDR1 SGHDN, CDR2 FVKESK. V was trimmed by 5 bases and J by 5 bases, leaving 21 bases between them. For the CDR3, the DNA is TGTGCCAGCAGCGGAGGTTCGCAGGGCCCGGGTGAGACCCAGTACTTC. Residues: CASSGGSQGPGETQYF. The full variable domain, completed using reference TRBV14 and TRBJ2-5, is EAGVTQFPSHSVIEKGQTVTLRCDPISGHDNLYWYRRVMGKEIKFLLHFVKESKQDESGMPNNRFLAERTGGTYSTLKVQPAELEDSGVYFCASSGGSQGPGETQYFGPGTRLLVL.

Ten or more counts support this clonotype. The chain links TRBV20-1 to TRBJ2-7; D ambiguous. The CDR3 is made up of 14 amino acids. Germline V gene data show CDR1 as DFQATT and CDR2 as SNEGSKA (reference sequence). V shed 4 bases and J shed 3 bases, with 16 bases lying between them. CDR3 amino acids: CSATPPPPLYEQYF. The CDR3 DNA reads TGCAGTGCTACGCCCCCTCCTCCCCTCTACGAGCAGTACTTC.

In its sample, this clonotype was seen many times. V and J are TRBV12-3 or TRBV12-4 and TRBJ1-5, with 7 nucleotides matching TRBD1. Trimming took 8 bases from V and 6 from J; bases not matched to a gene: 4. The CDR3 totals 12 residues. This CDR3 is CASQQGSQPQHF. The CDR3 bases are TGTGCCAGCCAACAGGGGAGTCAGCCCCAGCATTTT.

This clonotype was observed a few times. The J gene is TRBJ2-7, the V gene TRBV11-2; tentatively, D is TRBD1 (5 bases). The germline V gene encodes CDR1 SGHAT and CDR2 FQNNGV. The CDR3 extends over 15 amino acids. The V end lost 6 bases, the J end lost 3 bases, and 18 bases lay between the germline ends. CDR3 in DNA: TGTGCCAGCAGTCGAGACTCCAGGGTCCACTACGAGCAGTACTTC. Protein product: CASSRDSRVHYEQYF.

This clonotype appeared many times. Relative to the germline gene, one junction end is altered; a read error may explain this. The chain couples TRBV5-4 to TRBJ2-5; 7 bases agree with TRBD1. The CDR3 runs 12 residues. CDR1 and CDR2 from the germline V gene are SGHNT and YYREEE (reference sequence). The DNA for the CDR3 is TGTGCCAGCAGCTTGGACCGGGACAGCTTAACCTTC. It codes for CASSLDRDSLTF.

Within the sample, this clonotype is medium-sized. The chain combines TRBV5-1 with TRBJ2-1, with D tentatively TRBD2 (6 bases). Trimming pared 2 bases from V and 6 bases from J, leaving 18 bases between. The CDR3 spans 16 residues. The germline gives CDR1 SGHRS, CDR2 YFSETQ. CDR3 sequence (DNA): TGCGCCAGCAGCTTAGATAGCGGCGCACCCGGCAATGAGCAGTTCTTC. Its protein product is CASSLDSGAPGNEQFF.

In this sample, this clonotype turned up many times. The CDR3 is CSAKAGQNTGELFF. The CDR3 DNA follows: TGCAGTGCTAAGGCGGGACAGAACACCGGGGAGCTGTTTTTT. This chain uses TRBV20-1 with TRBJ2-2; perhaps D is TRBD1 or TRBD2 (6 bases each). The ends were cut back, 4 bases at V and 1 base at J, with 10 bases in the middle. The germline CDR1 and CDR2 sequences are DFQATT and SNEGSKA (reference sequence). This CDR3 contains 14 residues.

This clonotype was recorded at least ten times. This chain links TRBV5-1 with TRBJ1-1, with no clear D. The CDR3 runs to 15 residues. Trimming removed 2 bases at V and 0 bases at J, with 11 bases between. In germline, CDR1 is SGHRS, CDR2 YFSETQ. The CDR3 region has the DNA TGCGCCAGCAGCTTCATCGCATTTATGAACACTGAAGCTTTCTTT. Encoded protein: CASSFIAFMNTEAFF.